Presented here are 21 T cell receptor beta chains from one specimen sequenced in a study of control samples from healthy donors and cancer patients. Some clones are missing from TCRdb's copy, which holds only in-frame ones; the method was immunoSEQ multiplex PCR. This table holds more than 25,000 clones, approximately 93% found once. Material: blood. All receptors derive from a man in his 60s in good health.

The gene calls are TRBV11-2 and TRBJ2-7; D remains unclear. The germline V and J ends were trimmed by 5 bases and 2 bases, with 13 bases remaining between them. CDR3 length: 14 residues. CDR1 SGHAT and CDR2 FQNNGV come from the germline V gene. The CDR3 DNA reads TGTGCCAGCAGCCGTGAGGTAGGGACCTACGAGCAGTACTTC. This gives the protein CASSREVGTYEQYF.

CDR3 region: CASVQGPANYGYTF. CDR3 in DNA: TGTGCCAGTGTACAGGGGCCAGCAAACTATGGCTACACCTTC. The chain has TRBV2 and TRBJ1-2; 7 bases are shared with TRBD1. Germline CDR1 reads SNHLY; CDR2 reads FYNNEI. The CDR3 consists of 14 residues. J lost 2 bases, V lost 9 bases, and 9 bases had no gene match.

The chain has TRBV18 and TRBJ2-4; 14 bases are a match to TRBD2. The CDR3 has 17 residues. Germline V CDR1 and CDR2: KGHSH, LQKENI. V trimming: 3 bases; J trimming: 3 bases; junction bases outside the gene matches: 4. Written as DNA, the CDR3 is TGTGCCAGCTCACCCGGGACTAGCGGGGGATTCAAAAACATTCAGTACTTC. This translates into CASSPGTSGGFKNIQYF. Full variable domain (outside the CDR3, taken from reference TRBV18 and TRBJ2-4): NAGVMQNPRHLVRRRGQEARLRCSPMKGHSHVYWYRQLPEEGLKFMVYLQKENIIDESGMPKERFSAEFPKEGPSILRIQQVVRGDSAAYFCASSPGTSGGFKNIQYFGAGTRLSVL.

The chain is built from TRBV6-5 and TRBJ1-2; possibly TRBD1 for D (5 bases). Germline CDR1 MNHEY, CDR2 SVGAGI. The CDR3 totals 16 residues. The V gene lost 1 base and the J gene lost 0 bases, with 12 bases spanning the gap. CDR3 nucleotides: TGTGCCAGCAGTTACTTTACGCCGGGGGCTAACTATGGCTACACCTTC. It is translated as CASSYFTPGANYGYTF.

J is TRBJ1-5 and V is TRBV6-6; 7 bases agree with TRBD1. The CDR3 extends over 14 amino acids. In germline, CDR1 is MNHNY, CDR2 SVGAGI (reference sequence). V shed 4 bases and J 3 bases; nucleotides not matched to a gene: 3. CDR3 sequence (DNA): TGTGCCAGCAGTTTGACAGGGTTCAATCAGCCCCAGCATTTT. Its protein product is CASSLTGFNQPQHF.

This clone was seen a handful of times. The V and J genes are TRBV9 and TRBJ1-6; D gene ambiguous. The germline V gene has CDR1 SGDLS and CDR2 YYNGEE. The length of the CDR3 is 16 residues. Trimming took 4 bases from V and 0 from J, leaving 11 bases between them. Here the CDR3 DNA reads TGTGCCAGCAGCCCTCGGGATAGCTCCTATAATTCACCCCTCCACTTT. It codes for CASSPRDSSYNSPLHF.

This chain connects TRBV19 to TRBJ2-7; D gene ambiguous. The V gene's germline CDR1 is LNHDA and CDR2 SQIVND (reference sequence). V lost 10 bases, J lost 6 bases, and 7 bases lay in between. The CDR3 totals 9 residues. The CDR3 DNA follows: TGTGCCATAAGAGGCGAGCAGTACTTC. It yields the protein CAIRGEQYF. The complete variable domain, with remaining parts taken from reference TRBV19 and TRBJ2-7, reads DGGITQSPKYLFRKEGQNVTLSCEQNLNHDAMYWYRQDPGQGLRLIYYSQIVNDFQKGDIAEGYSVSREKKESFPLTVTSAQKNPTAFYLCAIRGEQYFGPGTRLTVT.

The DNA for the CDR3 is TGTGCCAGCAGCTCAGGGGTGGGCACTGAAGCTTTCTTT. As protein: CASSSGVGTEAFF. V and J are TRBV11-2 and TRBJ1-1; D may be TRBD1 (6 bases). Per germline, CDR1 SGHAT and CDR2 FQNNGV. Trimming removed 4 bases from V and 4 bases from J, with 10 bases in between. There are 13 residues in the CDR3.

This clone was counted a few times. CDR3: CSVSGGSSYGYTF. The CDR3 DNA follows: TGCAGCGTTTCCGGGGGCTCAAGCTATGGCTACACCTTC. V and J are TRBV29-1 and TRBJ1-2, with a possible D match to TRBD1 (6 bases). The CDR3 has 13 residues. The germline V gene encodes CDR1 SQVTM and CDR2 ANQGSEA. The germline V and J ends were trimmed by 5 bases and 4 bases, with 14 bases remaining between them. Combining the CDR3 with reference TRBV29-1 and TRBJ1-2 gives the whole variable domain SAVISQKPSRDICQRGTSLTIQCQVDSQVTMMFWYRQQPGQSLTLIATANQGSEATYESGFVIDKFPISRPNLTFSTLTVSNMSPEDSSIYLCSVSGGSSYGYTFGSGTRLTVV.

This chain uses TRBV14 with TRBJ1-1, with unresolved D. V was cut by 4 bases and J by 0 bases, with 12 bases left in between. The CDR3 sequence is 15 residues long. The V gene's germline CDR1 is SGHDN and CDR2 FVKESK. The CDR3 DNA sequence: TGTGCCAGCAGCCCAAAGTGGGGTTTGAACACTGAAGCTTTCTTT. Amino acid sequence: CASSPKWGLNTEAFF.

The chain couples TRBV9 to TRBJ2-2; 7 bases are a match to TRBD1. J gave up 7 bases and V 0 bases, and 9 bases lay outside the gene matches. Germline assignment: CDR1 SGDLS and CDR2 YYNGEE. The CDR3 is 16 residues long. The CDR3 bases are TGTGCCAGCAGCGTAGACCCAGGGGGTATAGGCGGGGAGCTGTTTTTT. Amino acids: CASSVDPGGIGGELFF.

The rearrangement links TRBV6-2 or TRBV6-3 to TRBJ1-5; tentatively, D is TRBD1 (6 bases). CDR1 MNHEY and CDR2 SVGEGT come from the germline V gene. The CDR3 runs 13 residues. The V end was cut by 2 bases, the J end by 7 bases, with 9 bases between. CDR3 in DNA: TGTGCCAGCAGTTACCAGGGACAACAGCCCCAGCATTTT. The encoded protein is CASSYQGQQPQHF.

The chain recombines TRBV15 with TRBJ1-3; tentative D call: TRBD1 (5 bases). The CDR3 has 14 residues. Trimming took 1 base from V and 2 from J, leaving 6 bases between them. In germline, CDR1 is LNHNV, CDR2 YYDKDF (reference sequence). The CDR3 coding sequence is TGTGCCACCAGCAGAGGGGGGGCTGGAAACACCATATATTTT. Protein sequence: CATSRGGAGNTIYF.

This chain connects TRBV28 to TRBJ2-1; 9 bases fit TRBD2. The germline V gene encodes CDR1 MDHEN and CDR2 SYDVKM. The CDR3 is made up of 14 amino acids. After removal of 6 bases from V and 7 bases from J, the junction contained 7 bases not matched to a gene. In nucleotides, the CDR3 is TGTGCCAGCAGGAGAGCGGGGGGCTCAAATGAGCAGTTCTTC. Protein: CASRRAGGSNEQFF. Full variable domain (remainder filled in from reference TRBV28 and TRBJ2-1): DVKVTQSSRYLVKRTGEKVFLECVQDMDHENMFWYRQDPGLGLRLIYFSYDVKMKEKGDIPEGYSVSREKKERFSLILESASTNQTSMYLCASRRAGGSNEQFFGPGTRLTVL.

The chain is built from TRBV11-2 and TRBJ2-5; unclear D gene. The CDR3 is made up of 12 amino acids. The V gene's germline CDR1 is SGHAT and CDR2 FQNNGV. V shed 6 bases and J shed 7 bases, with 12 bases lying between them. The CDR3 DNA reads as TGTGCCAGCAGTCTGGGTCTTGGGACCCAGTACTTC. Translation: CASSLGLGTQYF.

This clone was detected a few times. The genes are TRBV7-3 and TRBJ2-5; 14 bases map to TRBD2. The length of the CDR3 is 18 residues. V trimming: 5 bases; J trimming: 2 bases; junction bases outside the gene matches: 10. CDR1 is SGHTA and CDR2 is FQGTGA in the germline V gene. As DNA, the CDR3 is TGTGCCAGCAGCATTGGACTAGCGGGGGGCCTAGGGCAAGAGACCCAGTACTTC. It specifies CASSIGLAGGLGQETQYF.

The V call is TRBV19, the J call TRBJ1-6, with 10 bases lining up with TRBD1. Germline values: CDR1 LNHDA, CDR2 SQIVND (reference sequence). The CDR3 spans 18 residues. V shed 1 base and J 7 bases; nucleotides not matched to a gene: 10. CDR3 sequence reads: CASSIGSGQGFRNSPLHF. CDR3 DNA: TGTGCCAGTAGTATAGGTTCGGGACAGGGGTTTCGGAATTCACCCCTCCACTTT.

This clone was detected only once. The V gene is TRBV28, the J gene TRBJ2-7; D tentatively reads TRBD1 or TRBD2 (5 bases each). Germline V gene lookup returns CDR1 MDHEN and CDR2 SYDVKM. V was clipped by 2 bases and J by 4 bases, with 15 bases between them. CDR3 size: 15 residues. The CDR3: CASSLIGTAEYEQYF. The CDR3, as DNA: TGTGCCAGCAGTTTAATCGGGACGGCGGAGTACGAGCAGTACTTC. Using reference TRBV28 and TRBJ2-7 for the parts outside the CDR3, the full variable domain is DVKVTQSSRYLVKRTGEKVFLECVQDMDHENMFWYRQDPGLGLRLIYFSYDVKMKEKGDIPEGYSVSREKKERFSLILESASTNQTSMYLCASSLIGTAEYEQYFGPGTRLTVT.

V and J are TRBV5-1 and TRBJ2-7; D gene uncertain. In germline, CDR1 is SGHRS, CDR2 YFSETQ. V gave up 6 bases and J gave up 4 bases, with 14 bases separating them. There are 13 residues in the CDR3. CDR3 coding DNA: TGCGCCAGCAATCCTGACTCGCGGTACGAGCAGTACTTC. It encodes CASNPDSRYEQYF.

J is TRBJ2-3 and V is TRBV11-2; TRBD2 agrees at 12 bases. Germline lookup yields CDR1 SGHAT and CDR2 FQNNGV. This CDR3 is built from 16 residues. The ends lost 4 bases at V and 2 bases at J; junction bases unmatched: 4. The CDR3 coding sequence is TGTGCCAGCAGCTACGGACTAGCGGGGATCACAGATACGCAGTATTTT. It yields the protein CASSYGLAGITDTQYF. Full variable domain (outside the CDR3, taken from reference TRBV11-2 and TRBJ2-3): EAGVAQSPRYKIIEKRQSVAFWCNPISGHATLYWYQQILGQGPKLLIQFQNNGVVDDSQLPKDRFSAERLKGVDSTLKIQPAKLEDSAVYLCASSYGLAGITDTQYFGPGTRLTVL.

This chain links TRBV9 with TRBJ1-5; tentatively, D is TRBD1 (5 bases). Deletions cut 4 bases from V and 0 bases from J, with 14 bases between. This CDR3 region has 16 residues. Germline loops: CDR1 SGDLS, CDR2 YYNGEE. The CDR3 DNA reads TGTGCCAGCAGCCCAACGGGAGGGACTAGCAATCAGCCCCAGCATTTT. Translated, it gives CASSPTGGTSNQPQHF.